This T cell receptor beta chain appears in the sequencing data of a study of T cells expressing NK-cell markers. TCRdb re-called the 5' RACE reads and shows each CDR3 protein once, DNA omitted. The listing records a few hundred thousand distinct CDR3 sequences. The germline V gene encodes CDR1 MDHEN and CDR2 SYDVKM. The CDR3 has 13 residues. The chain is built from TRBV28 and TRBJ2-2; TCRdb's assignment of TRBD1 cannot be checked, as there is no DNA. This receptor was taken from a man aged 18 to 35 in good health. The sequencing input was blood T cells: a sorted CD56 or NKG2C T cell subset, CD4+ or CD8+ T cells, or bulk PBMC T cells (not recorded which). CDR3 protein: CAGERQGTGELFF.